This TCR beta chain was sequenced for a study of neoadjuvant anti-PD-1 for oral cavity cancer (dated by TCRdb to the early 2020s). About the full investigation: Three to four biweekly doses of nivolumab at 3 mg/kg were mostly administered to patients before curative-intent surgical resection. Patients who did not progress were given a fourth nivolumab dose at about day 43 and had definitive surgical resection on days 50-56. Responders were defined as patients with complete response, partial response or stable disease by RECIST 1.1; non-responders were defined as patients with progression. The parent correlative cohort included under 15 patients, with an approximately 34% response rate.

For deep sequencing, each PBMC sample was run in six replicates, with libraries mostly built from approximately 520 ng of input genomic DNA. Following the manufacturer's instructions, the team built TCRbeta libraries using the immunoSEQ hsTCRbeta kit. Sequencing of the completed libraries took place using an Illumina NovaSeq 6000 S4 flow cell after they had been pooled to approximately 2.8 nM. In the authors' own workflow: Raw data preprocessing and quality control were performed with the immunoSEQ Analyzer. The analysis was limited to productive rearrangements, and each clonotype was defined by a unique CDR3 amino acid sequence. Repertoire clonality was estimated as the Gini-Simpson index, which was calculated using the R package tcR. Student's t test was used to compare Gini indices, while Pearson correlation assessed associations with tumor size change. Drawn from immuneACCESS, this table holds only the in-frame rearrangements with V and J called that TCRdb kept. Clones are partly lost; checked studies trace under half to an unresolved V gene and leave the rest unexplained. V and J calls plus clone size are reproduced from that table; the DNA served to infer D and trimming. In this sample the table shows fewer than 90,000 clones, roughly 80% of which occur a single time. 3% to 3.5% of the sample is in the top ten clones.

The time point label, read with the paper, signifies: before neoadjuvant nivolumab. Patients were newly diagnosed with stage II-IVA oral cavity squamous cell carcinoma and had received no prior systemic or radiation treatment. The cohort consisted of patients with HPV-negative, locally advanced oral cavity squamous cell carcinoma. Peripheral blood mononuclear cells were analyzed directly and were not maintained or expanded in culture. The samples were obtained from a longitudinal correlative study of a single-arm phase II trial testing neoadjuvant nivolumab in oral cavity squamous cell carcinoma. Subject-matched pre- and post-treatment PBMCs and tumors from three responders and three non-responders were subjected to genomic DNA-based TCRbeta sequencing. Peripheral blood mononuclear cells were drawn once before nivolumab treatment and a second time after treatment, when surgery took place. The Maxwell RSC DNA from Cells kit was used to isolate genomic DNA from PBMCs.

Worth noting for this clone: Its antigen is still unknown. No much larger clonotype is one base removed from it; base qualities were not supplied.

Study-wide conclusions, independent of this receptor: After neoadjuvant nivolumab, significantly higher T cell clonality (Gini index) was found within PBMCs in non-responders than in responders. Only three patients per response group were included in the TCR analyses, and the authors called for validation in larger cohorts. Higher pretreatment blood Treg/Th17 ratios correlated with both higher pretreatment blood TCRbeta clonality and lower post-treatment tumor TCRbeta clonality.

The sequence was collected from a person between 40 and 79 years old with oral cavity squamous cell carcinoma. Sequencing was performed on PBMCs, taken before nivolumab (anti-PD-1) treatment.

Here is the DNA: TGTGCCAGCAGTTCCGGACTAGCGGGAGGGCCAGTCCGGTTCTTC. It encodes CASSSGLAGGPVRFF. This sequence uses TRBV28 and TRBJ2-1, and 15 junction bases match TRBD2. Based on the germline V gene, the CDR1 and CDR2 sequences are MDHEN and SYDVKM. The CDR3 measures 15 amino acids from cysteine to phenylalanine. Only CDR3 DNA remains: 45 bases, in frame from the first base. V trim: 4 bases; J trim: 15 bases; unmatched bases: 10. The full variable domain, with segments outside the CDR3 supplied by the reference TRBV28 and TRBJ2-1 proteins, appears as DVKVTQSSRYLVKRTGEKVFLECVQDMDHENMFWYRQDPGLGLRLIYFSYDVKMKEKGDIPEGYSVSREKKERFSLILESASTNQTSMYLCASSSGLAGGPVRFFGPGTRLTVL.